The present T cell receptor beta chain was sequenced within a study of shared clonotypes between healthy human individuals. Only in-frame clones appear in the TCRdb table, and some are missing; sequencing was by immunoSEQ multiplex PCR. In the table there are millions of clones, about 95% of which are singletons. This CDR3 has 14 residues. Germline CDR1 reads MNHEY; CDR2 reads SMNVEV (reference sequence). Trimming took 5 bases from V and 7 from J; bases not matched to a gene: 5. A few counts support this clone. Other nucleotide sequences from this sample produce the same CDR3. Terminally differentiated effector memory CD45RA+ cells were excluded from the naive CD8 cells, which were CD45RO-negative and positively selected for CCR7.

The receptor's source is a man younger than 35 in good health. The material sequenced was naive CD8+ T cells sorted from blood. The V gene is TRBV27, the J gene TRBJ1-6, with TRBD1 identical over 7 bases. The CDR3 region is CASSLRQGNSPLHF. The CDR3, as DNA: TGTGCCAGCAGTCTCCGACAGGGAAATTCACCCCTCCACTTT.